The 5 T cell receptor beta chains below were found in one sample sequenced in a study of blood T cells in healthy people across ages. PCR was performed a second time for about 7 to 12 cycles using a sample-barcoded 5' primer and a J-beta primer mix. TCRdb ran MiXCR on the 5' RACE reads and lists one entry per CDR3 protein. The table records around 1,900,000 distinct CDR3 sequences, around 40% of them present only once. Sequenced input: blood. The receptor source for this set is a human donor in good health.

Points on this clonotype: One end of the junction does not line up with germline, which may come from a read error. CDR3 sequence: CASSSRTGPRNQPQHF. The CDR3 DNA follows: TGTGCCAGTAGCTCGAGGACAGGGCCTCGTAATCAGCCCCAGCATTTT. The chain is built from TRBV7-9 and TRBJ1-5, with 8 bases matching TRBD1. The CDR3 runs to 16 residues. The germline V gene has CDR1 SEHNR and CDR2 FQNEAQ (reference sequence).

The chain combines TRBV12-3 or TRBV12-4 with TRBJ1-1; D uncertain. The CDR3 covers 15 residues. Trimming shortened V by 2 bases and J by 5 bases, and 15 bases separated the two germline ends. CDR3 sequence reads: CASSLMRVGYTEAFF. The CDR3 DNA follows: TGTGCCAGCAGTTTAATGCGGGTTGGTTATACTGAAGCTTTCTTT.

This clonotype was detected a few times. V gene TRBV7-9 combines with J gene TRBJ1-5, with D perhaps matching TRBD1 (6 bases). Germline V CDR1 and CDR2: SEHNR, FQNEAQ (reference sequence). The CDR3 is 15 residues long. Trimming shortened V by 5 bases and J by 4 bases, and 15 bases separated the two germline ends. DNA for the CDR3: TGTGCCAGCAGCCCCGGGGCTACAGGGAATCAGCCCCAGCATTTT. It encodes CASSPGATGNQPQHF.

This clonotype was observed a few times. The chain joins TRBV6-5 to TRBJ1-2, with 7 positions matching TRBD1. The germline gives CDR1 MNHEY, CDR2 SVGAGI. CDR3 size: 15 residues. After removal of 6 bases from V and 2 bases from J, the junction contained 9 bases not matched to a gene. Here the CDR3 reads CASSRDSLLNYGYTF. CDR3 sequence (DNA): TGTGCCAGCAGCCGGGACAGTCTGCTGAACTATGGCTACACCTTC.

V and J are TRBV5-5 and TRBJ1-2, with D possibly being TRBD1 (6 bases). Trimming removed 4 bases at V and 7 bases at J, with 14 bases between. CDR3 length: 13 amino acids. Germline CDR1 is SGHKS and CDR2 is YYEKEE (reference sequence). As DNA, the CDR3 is TGTGCCAGCAGCCCCGGTTCGACAGGTGGCTACACCTTC. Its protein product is CASSPGSTGGYTF.